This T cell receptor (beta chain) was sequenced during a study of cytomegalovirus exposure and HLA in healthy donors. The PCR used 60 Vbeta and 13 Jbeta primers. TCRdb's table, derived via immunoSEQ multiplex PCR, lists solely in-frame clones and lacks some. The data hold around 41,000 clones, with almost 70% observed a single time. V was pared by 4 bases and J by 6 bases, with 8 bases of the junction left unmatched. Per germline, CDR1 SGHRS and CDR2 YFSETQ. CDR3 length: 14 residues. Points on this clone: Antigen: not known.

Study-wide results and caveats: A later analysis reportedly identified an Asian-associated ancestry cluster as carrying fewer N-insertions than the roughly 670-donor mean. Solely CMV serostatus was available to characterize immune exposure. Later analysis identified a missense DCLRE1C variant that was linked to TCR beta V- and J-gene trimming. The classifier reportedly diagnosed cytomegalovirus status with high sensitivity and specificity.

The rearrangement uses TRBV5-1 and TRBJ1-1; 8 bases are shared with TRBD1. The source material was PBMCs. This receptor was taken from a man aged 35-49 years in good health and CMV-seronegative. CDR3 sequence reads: CASSPGGAVSEAFF. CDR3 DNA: TGCGCCAGCAGCCCAGGGGGCGCAGTATCTGAAGCTTTCTTT.